The 28 T cell receptor beta chains in this list originate from one sample, sequenced in a study of OX40 agonist ivuxolimab in advanced cancers. Measured with immunoSEQ multiplex PCR; TCRdb has only the in-frame clones, and not every one. This table holds 150,000 to 190,000 clones, roughly 94% found once. Sequencing used CD4+ or CD8+ T cells sorted from blood, obtained in a trial of the OX40 agonist ivuxolimab. The origin of the receptors is an adult with an advanced solid tumor such as melanoma, head and neck, liver or kidney cancer.

The chain carries TRBV5-7 and TRBJ2-7; tentatively, D is TRBD1 (5 bases). TRBV5-7 is recorded as an ORF, its role being uncertain. The length of the CDR3 is 14 residues. V lost 7 bases and J lost 4, with 18 bases in between. CDR3 sequence reads: CASPPQGVSYEQYF. As DNA, the CDR3 is TGTGCCAGCCCCCCGCAGGGTGTCTCATACGAGCAGTACTTC.

The chain joins TRBV6-6 to TRBJ2-7; D remains unclear. With 10 bases removed from V and 0 bases from J, the gap between germline ends came to 10 bases. This CDR3 region has 12 residues. Per germline, CDR1 MNHNY and CDR2 SVGAGI (reference sequence). For the CDR3, the DNA is TGTGCCACCGGTCACAGCTCCTACGAGCAGTACTTC. Amino acids: CATGHSSYEQYF.

The chain uses TRBV28 and TRBJ1-4; D is ambiguous. The CDR3 is made up of 13 amino acids. Looked up from germline, CDR1 is MDHEN and CDR2 is SYDVKM. V lost 7 bases and J lost 8, with 14 bases in between. CDR3 nucleotide sequence: TGTGCCAGCATAGAAGGGCTCGGGGAAAAACTGTTTTTT. Its protein product is CASIEGLGEKLFF.

The chain carries TRBV5-4 and TRBJ2-3, with TRBD1 matching over 7 bases. CDR1 and CDR2 from the germline V gene are SGHNT and YYREEE (reference sequence). CDR3 length: 15 residues. V gave up 0 bases and J gave up 6 bases; unmatched junction bases: 7. This CDR3 reads CASSLETGSGDTQYF. The CDR3 DNA reads as TGTGCCAGCAGCTTGGAGACAGGGTCAGGGGATACGCAGTATTTT.

The rearrangement links TRBV19 to TRBJ1-2; possible D gene TRBD1, 6 bases. V lost 10 bases and J lost 3, with 18 bases in between. The germline V gene encodes CDR1 LNHDA and CDR2 SQIVND (reference sequence). The CDR3 totals 14 residues. The CDR3 spells CAITAGTRDYGYTF. The CDR3 nucleotides are TGTGCCATAACCGCCGGGACACGAGACTATGGCTACACCTTC.

The chain joins TRBV11-2 to TRBJ2-1, with D perhaps matching TRBD2 (6 bases). The CDR3 has 13 residues. Trimming took off 5 bases at V and 6 bases at J, with 11 bases between the two ends. The V gene's germline CDR1 is SGHAT and CDR2 FQNNGV. This CDR3 reads CASSLGTVNEQFF. In DNA form, the CDR3 reads TGTGCCAGCAGCCTTGGGACTGTCAATGAGCAGTTCTTC.

The CDR3 protein is CASNRIGSPLHF. The CDR3 bases are TGTGCCAGCAATCGGATTGGTTCACCCCTCCACTTT. The chain is built from TRBV9 and TRBJ1-6; no reliable D call. The CDR3 runs 12 residues. Germline CDR1 and CDR2: SGDLS and YYNGEE. The V and J ends lost 6 bases and 9 bases respectively, with 10 bases between them. Full variable domain (rest looked up from reference TRBV9 and TRBJ1-6): DSGVTQTPKHLITATGQRVTLRCSPRSGDLSVYWYQQSLDQGLQFLIQYYNGEERAKGNILERFSAQQFPDLHSELNLSSLELGDSALYFCASNRIGSPLHFGNGTRLTVT.

The V call is TRBV19, the J call TRBJ1-1; D gene ambiguous. V shed 5 bases and J shed 1 base, with 5 bases lying between them. This CDR3 spans 12 amino acids. CDR1 and CDR2 (germline): LNHDA, SQIVND (reference sequence). CDR3: CASSGPNTEAFF. The CDR3 DNA is TGTGCCAGTAGTGGTCCGAACACTGAAGCTTTCTTT.

The chain couples TRBV28 to TRBJ1-4, with D possibly TRBD1 on 5 matching bases. This CDR3 spans 15 amino acids. CDR1 is MDHEN, CDR2 SYDVKM, per germline. V was clipped by 3 bases and J by 0 bases, with 8 bases between them. The CDR3 DNA follows: TGTGCCAGCAGTTTGAGGGGAGCAACTAATGAAAAACTGTTTTTT. This codes for CASSLRGATNEKLFF.

The chain carries TRBV28 and TRBJ2-5; either TRBD1 or TRBD2 may supply D (6 bases each). The ends were cut back, 4 bases at V and 5 bases at J, with 17 bases in the middle. Germline CDR1 and CDR2: MDHEN and SYDVKM. The CDR3 spans 15 residues. The CDR3 nucleotides read TGTGCCAGCAGTTCCCCGGGGCAGGGGAGGGAGACCCAGTACTTC. Its translation is CASSSPGQGRETQYF.

This sequence joins TRBV7-8 and TRBJ1-6, with D perhaps matching TRBD1 (6 bases). The V gene's germline CDR1 is SGHVS and CDR2 FQNEAQ. There are 16 residues in the CDR3. Trimming removed 6 bases from V and 10 bases from J, with 22 bases in between. The CDR3 region has the DNA TGTGCCAGCAGATCACCCCCTAGCAGGGGCCAGTCACCCCTCCACTTT. This gives the protein CASRSPPSRGQSPLHF.

This chain links TRBV9 with TRBJ2-3; D may be TRBD2 (5 bases). V lost 0 bases and J 4 bases, leaving 18 bases between the germline ends. This CDR3 contains 17 residues. Germline CDR1 SGDLS, CDR2 YYNGEE. The CDR3 is CASSVDSPSRFADTQYF. The CDR3 DNA sequence: TGTGCCAGCAGCGTAGATAGTCCTAGCAGATTCGCAGATACGCAGTATTTT.

There are a few counts of this clone. V is TRBV19 and J is TRBJ1-3; D is uncertain. Per germline, CDR1 LNHDA and CDR2 SQIVND (reference sequence). This CDR3 is 12 amino acids long. V lost 5 bases and J 4 bases, leaving 6 bases between the germline ends. In nucleotides, the CDR3 is TGTGCCAGTAGTTCTAGAGGAAACACCATATATTTT. It codes for CASSSRGNTIYF. Full variable domain (missing parts from reference TRBV19 and TRBJ1-3): DGGITQSPKYLFRKEGQNVTLSCEQNLNHDAMYWYRQDPGQGLRLIYYSQIVNDFQKGDIAEGYSVSREKKESFPLTVTSAQKNPTAFYLCASSSRGNTIYFGEGSWLTVV.

The genes are TRBV7-9 and TRBJ2-7, with D possibly matching TRBD2 (5 bases). The CDR3 spans 13 residues. Between the trimmed V and J ends, which lost 1 base and 5 bases, there was a span of 9 bases. CDR1 and CDR2 from the germline V gene are SEHNR and FQNEAQ (reference sequence). Here the CDR3 reads CASSLGTDDEQYF. DNA of the CDR3: TGTGCCAGCAGCTTAGGGACTGACGACGAGCAGTACTTC.

This rearrangement joins TRBV5-4 to TRBJ2-1; the D gene is possibly TRBD2 (6 bases). Germline CDR1 SGHNT, CDR2 YYREEE (reference sequence). The CDR3 spans 15 residues. The ends were cut back, 9 bases at V and 1 base at J, with 17 bases in the middle. The CDR3 loop reads CATELAGGSYNEQFF. DNA for the CDR3: TGTGCCACCGAACTAGCCGGCGGGTCCTACAATGAGCAGTTCTTC.

This clone was observed a single time. The J gene is TRBJ2-2, the V gene TRBV11-2; D call uncertain. The germline gives CDR1 SGHAT, CDR2 FQNNGV. V lost 5 bases and J 3 bases, leaving 4 bases between the germline ends. CDR3 length: 12 residues. CDR3 residues: CASSPDTGELFF. The CDR3 region has the DNA TGTGCCAGCAGCCCAGACACCGGGGAGCTGTTTTTT.

This rearrangement joins TRBV7-9 to TRBJ2-7; D may be TRBD1 (5 bases). The ends were cut back, 4 bases at V and 8 bases at J, with 9 bases in the middle. Germline V gives CDR1 SEHNR, CDR2 FQNEAQ (reference sequence). The CDR3 has 11 residues. The CDR3 loop is CASSSWTQQYF. In nucleotides, the CDR3 is TGTGCCAGCAGCTCTTGGACACAGCAGTACTTC.

V usage is TRBV4-2 and J usage is TRBJ1-2; D gene ambiguous. Germline lookup yields CDR1 LGHNA and CDR2 YNFKEQ. V was shortened by 1 base and J by 1 base, with 19 bases between the two germline ends. The CDR3 has 18 residues. CDR3 sequence reads: CASSQVVYRDSNNYGYTF. The CDR3, as DNA: TGTGCCAGCAGCCAAGTCGTATACCGGGATAGCAATAACTATGGCTACACCTTC.

The chain has TRBV4-2 and TRBJ2-7; maybe TRBD1 (8 bases). The V and J ends lost 3 bases and 1 base respectively, with 16 bases between them. Germline V gene data show CDR1 as LGHNA and CDR2 as YNFKEQ. The CDR3 has 16 residues. CDR3 sequence (DNA): TGTGCCAGCAGCCAGATCGGGGGGACAGGATCCTACGAGCAGTACTTC. This gives the protein CASSQIGGTGSYEQYF.

V and J are TRBV29-1 and TRBJ1-2, with D tentatively TRBD1 (5 bases). V lost 7 bases to trimming and J lost 8 bases, with 8 bases between them. Germline-derived CDR1 and CDR2 are SQVTM and ANQGSEA. This CDR3 region has 9 residues. The CDR3 DNA reads TGCAGCGCTGGGGGGGGCTACACCTTC. Protein: CSAGGGYTF.

The chain uses TRBV4-2 and TRBJ1-5; tentatively, D is TRBD1 (6 bases). The CDR3 has 15 amino acids. The germline V gene has CDR1 LGHNA and CDR2 YNFKEQ. The V end was cut by 7 bases, the J end by 6 bases, with 19 bases between. CDR3 bases: TGTGCCAGCAACCCCGAAGGGGGGTCGGGTCAGCCCCAGCATTTT. As protein: CASNPEGGSGQPQHF.

V and J are TRBV5-1 and TRBJ2-3, with 7 bases identical to TRBD2. Trimming cost V 0 bases and J 4 bases; bases outside gene matches: 5. The CDR3 runs to 15 residues. Germline V gives CDR1 SGHRS, CDR2 YFSETQ. Here the CDR3 DNA reads TGCGCCAGCAGCTTGGGGCTAGCGGTCGCAGATACGCAGTATTTT. This translates into CASSLGLAVADTQYF.

V gene TRBV7-2 combines with J gene TRBJ1-2; TRBD1 matches 7 bases. The germline gives CDR1 SGHTA, CDR2 FQGNSA. The CDR3 is 14 residues long. J was trimmed by 4 bases and V by 5 bases; bases with no gene match: 7. The CDR3 protein is CASSRDSSSYGYTF. The CDR3 DNA reads as TGTGCCAGCAGCCGGGACAGCTCATCCTATGGCTACACCTTC.

J is TRBJ2-7 and V is TRBV27; 9 nucleotides match TRBD2. V shed 0 bases, J shed 4 bases, and the junction held 4 bases outside the gene matches. This CDR3 is 15 amino acids long. Germline V gene data show CDR1 as MNHEY and CDR2 as SMNVEV (reference sequence). The CDR3 DNA is TGTGCCAGCAGTTTATCCTCTAGCGGGATTTACGAGCAGTACTTC. It translates to CASSLSSSGIYEQYF.

In this sample, this clone turned up once. This chain joins TRBV5-1 and TRBJ1-1, with D hard to call. CDR3 length equals 14 residues. The V end lost 2 bases, the J end lost 4 bases, and 12 bases lay between the germline ends. Germline values: CDR1 SGHRS, CDR2 YFSETQ. CDR3 coding DNA: TGCGCCAGCAGCTTTGGAAGTGATTTCACTGAAGCTTTCTTT. It yields the protein CASSFGSDFTEAFF.

This clone has a single count. This rearrangement joins TRBV9 to TRBJ1-2; TRBD1 might be the D (5 bases). Trimming removed 4 bases at V and 4 bases at J, with 14 bases between. The CDR3 runs to 14 residues. Germline loops: CDR1 SGDLS, CDR2 YYNGEE. Written as DNA, the CDR3 is TGTGCCAGCAGCTTTTCCAGGGAAAGCTATGGCTACACCTTC. It is translated as CASSFSRESYGYTF.

The chain joins TRBV5-8 to TRBJ1-1; tentative D call: TRBD1 (5 bases). Germline V gene sequence: CDR1 SGHTS, CDR2 YDEGEE. This CDR3 is built from 14 residues. V was pared by 4 bases and J by 9 bases, with 19 bases between. The CDR3: CASSPQDLMVQAFF. The CDR3 DNA reads TGTGCCAGCAGCCCACAGGACCTTATGGTGCAAGCTTTCTTT.

Points on this clone: Other nucleotide sequences in the sample specify the same CDR3. This chain joins TRBV18 and TRBJ1-1, with a tentative D call TRBD1 (5 bases). CDR1 and CDR2 (germline): KGHSH, LQKENI. This CDR3 spans 12 amino acids. Trimming took off 3 bases at V and 6 bases at J, with 8 bases between the two ends. The CDR3 sequence: CASSPQGAEAFF. The CDR3 bases are TGTGCCAGCTCACCTCAGGGAGCTGAAGCTTTCTTT.